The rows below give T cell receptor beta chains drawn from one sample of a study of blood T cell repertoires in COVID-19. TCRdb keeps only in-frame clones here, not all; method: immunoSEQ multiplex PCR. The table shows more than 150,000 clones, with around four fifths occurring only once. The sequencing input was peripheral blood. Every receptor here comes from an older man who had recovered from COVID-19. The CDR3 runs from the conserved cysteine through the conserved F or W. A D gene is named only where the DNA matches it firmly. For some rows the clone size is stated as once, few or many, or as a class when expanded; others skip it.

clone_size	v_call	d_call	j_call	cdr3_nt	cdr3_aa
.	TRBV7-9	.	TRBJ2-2	TGTGCCAGCAGCTGGACAGAGAACACCGGGGAGCTGTTTTTT	CASSWTENTGELFF
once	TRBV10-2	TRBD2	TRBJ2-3	TGCGCCCGGGAGGAAACAGATACGCAGTATTTT	CAREETDTQYF
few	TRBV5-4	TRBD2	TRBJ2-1	TGTGCCAGCAGCTTAGGACTAGCGGGAAGCAATGAGCAGTTCTTC	CASSLGLAGSNEQFF
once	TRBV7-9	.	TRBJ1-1	TGTGCCAGCAGCATACAGGGATCGAACACTGAAGCTTTCTTT	CASSIQGSNTEAFF
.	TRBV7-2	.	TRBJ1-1	TGTGCCAGCAGCCCGTACCGGGTCCCGAGTACTGAAGCTTTCTTT	CASSPYRVPSTEAFF
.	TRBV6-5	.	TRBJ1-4	TGTGCCAGCAGCCCGAAAGGGGCTAATGAAAAACTGTTTTTT	CASSPKGANEKLFF
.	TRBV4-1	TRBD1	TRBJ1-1	TGCGCCAGCAGCCAAGACCCAGGGGGCTTGAACACTGAAGCTTTCTTT	CASSQDPGGLNTEAFF
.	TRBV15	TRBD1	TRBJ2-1	TGTGCCACCAGCAGAGGACAGGGGAACAATGAGCAGTTCTTC	CATSRGQGNNEQFF
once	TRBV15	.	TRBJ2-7	TGTGCCACCAGCAGAGCGTCCGCGGTTGGCGAGCAGTACTTC	CATSRASAVGEQYF
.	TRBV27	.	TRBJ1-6	TGTGCCAGCAGGTTTCATCCCCTCCACTTT	CASRFHPLHF
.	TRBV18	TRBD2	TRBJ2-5	TGTGCCAGCTCACCAATGCGTACGGGGGGACAAGAGACCCAGTACTTC	CASSPMRTGGQETQYF
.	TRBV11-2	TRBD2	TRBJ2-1	TGTGCCAGCAGCCCAAGGCTTTCGACTAGCGGGAGTATTGAGCAGTTCTTC	CASSPRLSTSGSIEQFF
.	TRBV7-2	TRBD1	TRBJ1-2	TGTGCCAGCAGTCGACAGGGAACGTCGGGCGGTAACTATGGCTACACCTTC	CASSRQGTSGGNYGYTF
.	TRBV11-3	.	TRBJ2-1	TGTGCCAGCAGCAAGGAGGGCTCCTACAATGAGCAGTTCTTC	CASSKEGSYNEQFF
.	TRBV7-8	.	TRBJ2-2	TGTGCCAGCAGCTTAAGCGAGGTTACCGGGGAGCTGTTTTTT	CASSLSEVTGELFF
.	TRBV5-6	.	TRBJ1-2	TGTGCCAGCAGCGCCATGACAATTAACTATGGCTACACCTTC	CASSAMTINYGYTF
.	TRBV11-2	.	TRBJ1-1	TGTGCCAGCAGCTTAGCTTTGGCAGGAGGAAACACTGAAGCTTTCTTT	CASSLALAGGNTEAFF
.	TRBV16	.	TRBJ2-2	TGTGCCAGCAGCCAATGGACTTACACCGGGGAGCTGTTTTTT	CASSQWTYTGELFF
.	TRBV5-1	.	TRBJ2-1	TGCGCCAGCAGCTTGGAGGAACAGGGCTACAATGAGCAGTTCTTC	CASSLEEQGYNEQFF
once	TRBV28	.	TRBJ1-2	TGTGCCAGCAGTCAACAGGGTAACTATGGCTACACCTTC	CASSQQGNYGYTF
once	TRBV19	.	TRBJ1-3	TGTGCCAGTAGTATAGTCGCAGGGCCAGGAACCATATATTTT	CASSIVAGPGTIYF
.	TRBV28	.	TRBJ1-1	TGTGCCAGCAGTTCGGGACAACTGAACACTGAAGCTTTCTTT	CASSSGQLNTEAFF
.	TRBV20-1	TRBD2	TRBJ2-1	TGCAGTGCTAGTCGCGGGACTAGCGGGAGGGGGGTCAATGAGCAGTTCTTC	CSASRGTSGRGVNEQFF
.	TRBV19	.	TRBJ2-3	TGTGCCAGTAGTATGGGATTAGGAGGAGATACGCAGTATTTT	CASSMGLGGDTQYF
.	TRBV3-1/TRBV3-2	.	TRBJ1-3	TGTGCCAGCAGCCGCGCCGTTTTTGGAAACACCATATATTTT	CASSRAVFGNTIYF
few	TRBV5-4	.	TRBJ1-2	TGTGCCAGCAGCTTGTCAGGGAACTATGGCTACACCTTC	CASSLSGNYGYTF
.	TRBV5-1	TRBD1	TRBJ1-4	TGCGCCAGCAGCTTGGAGGGACAGACTAATGAAAAACTGTTTTTT	CASSLEGQTNEKLFF
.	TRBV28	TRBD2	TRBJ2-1	TGTGCCAGCAGTTTAGCGGGAGGATTGTTCTTC	CASSLAGGLFF
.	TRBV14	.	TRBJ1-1	TGTGCCAGCAGCCAAGATGCCCCGACAGGAAACACTGAAGCTTTCTTT	CASSQDAPTGNTEAFF
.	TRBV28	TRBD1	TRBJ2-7	TGTGCCAGCAGGCAACCAGGGGGACGATACGGCGAGCAGTACTTC	CASRQPGGRYGEQYF
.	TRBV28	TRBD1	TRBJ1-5	TGTGCCAGCAGTTTTTGGACAGGGGGTCAGCCCCAGCATTTT	CASSFWTGGQPQHF
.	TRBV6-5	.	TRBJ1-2	TGTGCCAGCAGTTTTTCTAGACTCACTATTGGCTATGGCTACACCTTC	CASSFSRLTIGYGYTF
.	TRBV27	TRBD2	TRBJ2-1	TGTGCCAGCAGTCGCCCGACTAGCGGCACCTACAATGAGCAGTTCTTC	CASSRPTSGTYNEQFF
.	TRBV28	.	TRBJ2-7	TGTGCCAGCAGTTTAGCCGGGACTTCCATCCACGAGCAGTACTTC	CASSLAGTSIHEQYF
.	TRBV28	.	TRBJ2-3	TGTGCCAGCAGTTTACTTGGGGCTATCACAGATACGCAGTATTTT	CASSLLGAITDTQYF
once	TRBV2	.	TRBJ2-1	TGTGCCAGCAGTGCGCTAGAGACCTACACTGAGCAGTTCTTC	CASSALETYTEQFF
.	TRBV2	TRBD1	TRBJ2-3	TGTGCCAGCACCCCACTTGCCGGGACAGGGGGCCCAGATACGCAGTATTTT	CASTPLAGTGGPDTQYF
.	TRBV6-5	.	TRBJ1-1	TGTGCCAGCAGGGGTGGGGAGTCGGGCACTGAAGCTTTCTTT	CASRGGESGTEAFF
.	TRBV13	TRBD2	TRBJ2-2	TGTGCCAGCAGCTCTCCCGGGACTAGCGGGAGGTTGAACACCGGGGAGCTGTTTTTT	CASSSPGTSGRLNTGELFF
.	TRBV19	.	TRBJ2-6	TGTGCCAGTAGTATCGCTGGGAGCTCTGGGGCCAACGTCCTGACTTTC	CASSIAGSSGANVLTF
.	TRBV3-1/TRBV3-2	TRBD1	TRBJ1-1	TGTGCCAGCAGCCAAGGGACAGGGATCACTGAAGCTTTCTTT	CASSQGTGITEAFF
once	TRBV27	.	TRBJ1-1	TGTGCCAGCAGTTTATCGCAAGGGGTTACTGAAGCTTTCTTT	CASSLSQGVTEAFF
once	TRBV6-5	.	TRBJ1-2	TGTGCCAGCAGTTACGGACAATATGGCTACACCTTC	CASSYGQYGYTF
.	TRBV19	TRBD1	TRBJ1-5	TGTGCCAGCATAGACAGGGGGGTCAATCAGCCCCAGCATTTT	CASIDRGVNQPQHF
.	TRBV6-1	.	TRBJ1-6	TGTGCCAGCAGTGAGCTGGAACAGCGGAATTCACCCCTCCACTTT	CASSELEQRNSPLHF
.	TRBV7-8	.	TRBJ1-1	TGTGCCAGCAGCTCTCGGCAGGGCCCCGAAGCTTTCTTT	CASSSRQGPEAFF
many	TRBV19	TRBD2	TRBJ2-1	TGTGCCAGTAGAGAGCCTAGCGGGGGACACAATGAGCAGTTCTTC	CASREPSGGHNEQFF
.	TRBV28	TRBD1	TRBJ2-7	TGTGCCAGCCGAGACAGGGGATCATCCTACGAGCAGTACTTC	CASRDRGSSYEQYF